Sequencing of this T cell receptor beta chain was carried out in a study of T cells in Graves' hyperthyroidism and ophthalmopathy. Study in general: At initial diagnosis, before any treatment had begun, peripheral blood was obtained.

Germline values: CDR1 MNHNS, CDR2 SASEGT. Trimming removed 6 bases from V and 5 bases from J, with 14 bases in between. The CDR3 has 13 amino acids. This clonotype was seen more than once but under ten times. The antigen is unknown. RNA transcripts gave rise to amplified TCR beta CDR3 regions. During a first-round RT-PCR of the TCR CDR3, the HTBI primer set was used. TCRdb processed the multiplex PCR reads anew with MiXCR; each CDR3 protein has one entry. The data show fewer than 350,000 distinct CDR3 sequences, roughly 15% seen once. General study findings and limits: Within blood appeared most thyroid clonotypes that had expanded above 0.001.

The sample consisted of blood. This sequence was found in a woman aged 40 to 50 with Graves' hyperthyroidism. The chain carries TRBV6-1 and TRBJ2-7, with D possibly being TRBD1 or TRBD2 (5 bases each). The CDR3 reads CASRGPVGDEQYF. CDR3 sequence (DNA): TGTGCCAGCAGGGGGCCCGTGGGGGACGAGCAGTACTTC.